Listed below are T cell receptor beta chains from one sample, sequenced in a study of CXCR3-negative and CXCR3-positive naive CD8 T cells. TCRdb re-called the 5' RACE reads and catalogs CDR3 proteins one per entry, DNA excluded. The sample holds more than 50,000 distinct CDR3 sequences. The sample taken for sequencing was naive CXCR3- CD8+ T cells from blood. The receptors shown here come from a human donor in good health. Some clones in this sample may be carry-over from other donors' samples. CDR3s include the opening cysteine and the closing phenylalanine or tryptophan. The size entry is marked missing in some rows and otherwise reads once, few, many or a size class.

v_gene: TRBV21-1; abundance: -; j_gene: TRBJ2-7; CDR3aa: CATSSVQVSSYEQYF
v_gene: TRBV2; abundance: -; j_gene: TRBJ2-7; CDR3aa: CASSEMTGGWYEQYF
v_gene: TRBV19; abundance: -; j_gene: TRBJ2-1; CDR3aa: CASSRRNARAIDEQFF
v_gene: TRBV12-3/TRBV12-4; abundance: -; j_gene: TRBJ2-3; CDR3aa: CASSHYNPDTQYF
v_gene: TRBV12-3/TRBV12-4; abundance: -; j_gene: TRBJ2-2; CDR3aa: CASRTGQGGELFF
v_gene: TRBV4-1; abundance: medium-sized; j_gene: TRBJ2-2; CDR3aa: CASSPERLSPGELFF
v_gene: TRBV21-1; abundance: -; j_gene: TRBJ2-7; CDR3aa: CASSATEAPYEQYF
v_gene: TRBV20-1; abundance: -; j_gene: TRBJ1-1; CDR3aa: CSAREETSTGIGAFF
v_gene: TRBV30; abundance: -; j_gene: TRBJ2-7; CDR3aa: CAGDTGTGVSGQYF
v_gene: TRBV29-1; abundance: -; j_gene: TRBJ2-7; CDR3aa: CSASTGKVVEQYF
v_gene: TRBV7-2; abundance: -; j_gene: TRBJ1-1; CDR3aa: CASSFLAGVSMTEAFF
v_gene: TRBV29-1; abundance: -; j_gene: TRBJ1-2; CDR3aa: CSVMDRMIGGNGYTF
v_gene: TRBV29-1; abundance: -; j_gene: TRBJ2-1; CDR3aa: CSVESQGPYNERFF
v_gene: TRBV3-1; abundance: -; j_gene: TRBJ2-3; CDR3aa: CASSQPRDRATDTQYF
v_gene: TRBV7-2; abundance: -; j_gene: TRBJ2-3; CDR3aa: CASSLSEPGLGATDTQYF
v_gene: TRBV27; abundance: -; j_gene: TRBJ2-7; CDR3aa: CASGSVAYEQYF
v_gene: TRBV7-9; abundance: -; j_gene: TRBJ1-1; CDR3aa: CASSLALGDTEAFF
v_gene: TRBV14; abundance: -; j_gene: TRBJ2-7; CDR3aa: CASSQAWTGASFHEQYF
v_gene: TRBV12-3/TRBV12-4; abundance: -; j_gene: TRBJ2-2; CDR3aa: CASSFTPTSNFVGELFF
v_gene: TRBV28; abundance: -; j_gene: TRBJ1-1; CDR3aa: CASTIVRGRTEAFF
v_gene: TRBV5-1; abundance: -; j_gene: TRBJ2-5; CDR3aa: CASSWTGGGGYQETQYF
v_gene: TRBV12-3/TRBV12-4; abundance: -; j_gene: TRBJ2-3; CDR3aa: CASSLAAGAVYTQYF
v_gene: TRBV29-1; abundance: -; j_gene: TRBJ2-7; CDR3aa: CSVGDHAGTYEQYF
v_gene: TRBV29-1; abundance: -; j_gene: TRBJ1-5; CDR3aa: CSVGSTGNLNQPQHF
v_gene: TRBV29-1; abundance: -; j_gene: TRBJ1-1; CDR3aa: CSVDLGDTEAFF
v_gene: TRBV7-8; abundance: -; j_gene: TRBJ1-4; CDR3aa: CASSAGDRGRGATNEKLFF
v_gene: TRBV4-3; abundance: -; j_gene: TRBJ2-6; CDR3aa: CASSRSGGTSGANVLTF
v_gene: TRBV27; abundance: -; j_gene: TRBJ2-3; CDR3aa: CASRTSTDTQYF
v_gene: TRBV4-1; abundance: -; j_gene: TRBJ1-1; CDR3aa: CASSQERQLNTEAFF
v_gene: TRBV20-1; abundance: -; j_gene: TRBJ1-5; CDR3aa: CSARDGDLGQPQHF
v_gene: TRBV20-1; abundance: -; j_gene: TRBJ2-3; CDR3aa: CSGTSGGALYTDTQYF